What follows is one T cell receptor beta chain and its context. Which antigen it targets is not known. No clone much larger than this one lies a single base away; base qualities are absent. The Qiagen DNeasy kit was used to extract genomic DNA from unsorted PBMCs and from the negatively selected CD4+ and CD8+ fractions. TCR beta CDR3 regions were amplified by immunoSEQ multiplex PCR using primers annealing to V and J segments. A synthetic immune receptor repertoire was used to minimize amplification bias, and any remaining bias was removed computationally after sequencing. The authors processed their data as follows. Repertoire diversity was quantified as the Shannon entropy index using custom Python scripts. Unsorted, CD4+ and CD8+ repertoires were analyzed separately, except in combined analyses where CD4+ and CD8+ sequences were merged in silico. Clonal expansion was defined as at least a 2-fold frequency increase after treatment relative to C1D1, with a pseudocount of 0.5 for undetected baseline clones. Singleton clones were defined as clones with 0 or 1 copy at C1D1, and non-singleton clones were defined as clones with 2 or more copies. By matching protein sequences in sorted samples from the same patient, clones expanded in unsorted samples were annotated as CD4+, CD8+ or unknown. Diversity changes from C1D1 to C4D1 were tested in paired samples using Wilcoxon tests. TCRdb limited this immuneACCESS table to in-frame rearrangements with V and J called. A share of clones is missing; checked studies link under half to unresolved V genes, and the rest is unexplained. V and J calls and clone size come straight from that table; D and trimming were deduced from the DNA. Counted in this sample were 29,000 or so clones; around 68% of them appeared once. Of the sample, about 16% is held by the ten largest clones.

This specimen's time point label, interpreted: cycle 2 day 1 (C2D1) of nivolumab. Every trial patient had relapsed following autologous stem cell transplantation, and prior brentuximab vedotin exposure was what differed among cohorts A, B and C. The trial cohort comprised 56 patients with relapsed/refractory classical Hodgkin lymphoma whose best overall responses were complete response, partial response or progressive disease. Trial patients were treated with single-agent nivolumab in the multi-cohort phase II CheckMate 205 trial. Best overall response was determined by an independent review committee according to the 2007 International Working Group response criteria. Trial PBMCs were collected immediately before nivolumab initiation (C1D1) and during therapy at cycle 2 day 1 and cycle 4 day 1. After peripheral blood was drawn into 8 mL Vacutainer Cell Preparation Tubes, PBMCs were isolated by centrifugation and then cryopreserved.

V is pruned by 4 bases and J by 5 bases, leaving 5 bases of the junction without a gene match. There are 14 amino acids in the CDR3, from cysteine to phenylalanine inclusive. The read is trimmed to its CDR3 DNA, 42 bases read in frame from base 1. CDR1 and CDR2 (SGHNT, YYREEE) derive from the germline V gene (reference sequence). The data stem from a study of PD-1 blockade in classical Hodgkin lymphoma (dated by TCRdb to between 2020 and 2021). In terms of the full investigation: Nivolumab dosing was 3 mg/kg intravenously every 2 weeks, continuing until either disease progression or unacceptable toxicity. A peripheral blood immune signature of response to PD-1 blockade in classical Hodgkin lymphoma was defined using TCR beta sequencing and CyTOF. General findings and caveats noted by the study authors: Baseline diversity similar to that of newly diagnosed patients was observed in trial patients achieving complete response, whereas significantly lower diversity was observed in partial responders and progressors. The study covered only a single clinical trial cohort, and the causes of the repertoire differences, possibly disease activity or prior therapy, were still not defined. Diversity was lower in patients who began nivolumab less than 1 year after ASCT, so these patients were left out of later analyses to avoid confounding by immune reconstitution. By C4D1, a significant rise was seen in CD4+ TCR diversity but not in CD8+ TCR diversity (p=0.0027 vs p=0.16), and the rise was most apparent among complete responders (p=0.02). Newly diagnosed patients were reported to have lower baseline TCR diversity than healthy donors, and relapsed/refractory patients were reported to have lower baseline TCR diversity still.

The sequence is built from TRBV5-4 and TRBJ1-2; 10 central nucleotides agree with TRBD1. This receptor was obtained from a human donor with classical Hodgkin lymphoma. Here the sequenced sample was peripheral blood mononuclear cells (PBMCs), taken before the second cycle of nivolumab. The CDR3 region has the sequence CASSRDRGVYGYTF. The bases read TGTGCCAGCAGCCGGGACAGGGGAGTTTATGGCTACACCTTC.